This T cell receptor beta chain was captured by sequencing in a study of tumor-infiltrating lymphocytes in oesophageal squamous cell carcinoma (dated by TCRdb to the mid-2010s). Library method: PCR. Sequencing was carried out with an Illumina HiSeq 1500. The public reads were reprocessed in TCRdb via fastp at Q25 and MiXCR, keeping in-frame beta chains. Rows with one shared CDR3 protein collapse into an entry with the most common genes and DNA. This sample lists roughly 14,000 distinct CDR3 sequences; around 50% were detected once. The ten largest clones represent over 15% of the sample. About this clonotype: There is no known antigen for this receptor. No much larger clonotype is one base removed from it; base qualities were not supplied.

Sequences MNHEY (CDR1) and SVGEGT (CDR2) are obtained from the germline V gene. Reading from cysteine to phenylalanine, the CDR3 counts 16 amino acids. Only the CDR3 DNA stays, 48 bases, in frame from base 1. Trimming costs V 2 bases and J 0 bases, and their ends lie 11 bases apart. Sequencing was performed on esophageal tumor tissue. The chain uses TRBV6-2 or TRBV6-3 and TRBJ2-4, with the D gene call left open. This clonotype was obtained from a male donor with esophageal squamous cell carcinoma. The CDR3 region has the sequence CASSYETALAKNIQYF. At the DNA level, the sequence is TGTGCCAGCAGTTACGAAACGGCCCTAGCCAAAAACATTCAGTACTTC.